The clone carrying this T cell receptor (beta chain) was picked up one time. Its antigen remains unknown. V dropped 3 bases and J dropped 2 bases, with 21 bases sitting between them. CDR3 size: 18 residues. The use of genomic DNA as template underpinned the TCR beta VDJ and CDR3 profiling. Using its own MiXCR run on the reads, TCRdb lists one record per CDR3 protein. The data contain 400,000 to 450,000 distinct CDR3 sequences, about two thirds of them singletons. The data derive from a study of CD8+CD57+ T cells in acquired aplastic anemia. Overall study context: Isolated CD4+ and CD8+ cells, once sorted, yielded DNA averaging roughly 3.2 ug. Among healthy donors, CD4+ cells averaged roughly 11 million reads. General study points: Patients showed no significant difference from controls in CD8+ Simpson's diversity.

The gene calls are TRBV12-3 or TRBV12-4 and TRBJ2-3, with D perhaps matching TRBD2 (7 bases). Sample: sorted CD4+, CD8+, or CD8+CD57+ T cells (not recorded which) from PBMCs. This TCR came from a human donor in good health, serving as a control. CDR3 residues: CASSFGIITGTTTDTQYF. The CDR3 coding sequence is TGTGCCAGCAGTTTTGGGATAATTACAGGGACTACCACAGATACGCAGTATTTT.